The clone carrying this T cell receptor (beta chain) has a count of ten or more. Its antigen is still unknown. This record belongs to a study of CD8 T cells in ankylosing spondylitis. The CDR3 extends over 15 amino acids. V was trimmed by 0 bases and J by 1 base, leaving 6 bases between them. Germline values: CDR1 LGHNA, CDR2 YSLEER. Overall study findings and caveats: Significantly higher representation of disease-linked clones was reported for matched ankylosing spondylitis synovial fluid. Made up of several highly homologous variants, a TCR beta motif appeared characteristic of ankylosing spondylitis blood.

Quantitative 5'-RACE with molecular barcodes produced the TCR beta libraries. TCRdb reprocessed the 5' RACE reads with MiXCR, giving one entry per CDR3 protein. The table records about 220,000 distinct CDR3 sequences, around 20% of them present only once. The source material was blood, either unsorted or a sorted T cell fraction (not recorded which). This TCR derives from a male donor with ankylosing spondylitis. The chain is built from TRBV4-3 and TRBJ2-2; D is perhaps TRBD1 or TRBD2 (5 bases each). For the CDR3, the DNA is TGCGCCAGCAGCCAAGATGGGGGGAACACCGGGGAGCTGTTTTTT. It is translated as CASSQDGGNTGELFF.